This TCR beta chain was identified during a study of T cell changes during pregnancy in multiple sclerosis (dated 2019 in TCRdb). For the study in its entirety: In women with multiple sclerosis, the researchers looked at how the T cell repertoire shifted as pregnancy progressed.

The junction shows trimming of 0 bases on V and 5 bases on J, plus 22 bases between the germline ends. The CDR3 numbers 18 residues from cysteine through phenylalanine. Only the CDR3 DNA is retained, 54 bases long and in frame from the first base. Via the germline V gene, CDR1 is MNHGY and CDR2 SAAAGT. With regard to this clone: The specificity of this receptor is unknown. It has no much larger one-base neighbor in the sample; base qualities were not kept.

The library was built by means of the immunoSEQ multiplex PCR assay. The table comes from immuneACCESS by way of TCRdb, which keeps in-frame sequences with V and J called. Part of the clones is missing from these tables; in studies checked, under half for an unresolved V gene and the rest for unknown reasons. A total of just under 65,000 clones appear in this sample, around 96% of them only once. In total, the top ten clones hold about 2.3% of the sample. This TCR was sampled from a female donor with multiple sclerosis, enrolled in a pregnancy study. This specimen consisted of CD8+ T cells from peripheral blood mononuclear cells, obtained after pregnancy. This receptor chain uses TRBV6-8 and TRBJ2-5, and perhaps TRBD2 as D gene, on 5 matching bases. Here is the DNA: TGTGCCAGCAGTTACTCGACCGCCGCCACTACTAGTAGGGAGACCCAGTACTTC. The translation is CASSYSTAATTSRETQYF.